Shown below are 4 T cell receptor beta chains from a single sample sequenced in a study of blood T cell repertoires in COVID-19 (dated by TCRdb to 2018 to 2021). The receptor library was made with the immunoSEQ multiplex PCR assay. TCRdb limited this immuneACCESS table to in-frame rearrangements with V and J called. A share of clones is missing; checked studies link under half to unresolved V genes, and the rest is unexplained. Counted in this sample were some 300,000 clones; over 85% of them appeared once. The ten biggest clones cover 2.9% of the sample. The sequenced sample was PBMCs or T cells enriched from blood (not recorded which). The origin of the receptors is a woman in her forties or fifties who had been exposed to COVID-19.

The chain combines TRBV30 with TRBJ1-2, with TRBD1 matching over 9 bases. The CDR3 runs 15 residues. V gave up 3 bases and J gave up 1 base; unmatched junction bases: 6. The germline V gene has CDR1 GTSNPN and CDR2 SVGIG (reference sequence). CDR3 residues: CAWRPPDRGNYGYTF. The CDR3 nucleotides read TGTGCCTGGAGGCCTCCGGACAGGGGTAACTATGGCTACACCTTC.

This chain uses TRBV5-1 with TRBJ2-7; 12 bases map to TRBD1. Germline CDR1 and CDR2: SGHRS and YFSETQ. V lost 3 bases to trimming and J lost 4 bases; unmatched junction nucleotides: 5. The CDR3 has 15 residues. CDR3 amino acids: CASSYRDRGQYEQYF. The CDR3 nucleotides read TGCGCCAGCAGCTACCGGGACAGGGGGCAGTACGAGCAGTACTTC.

The V gene is TRBV28, the J gene TRBJ2-5; 11 bases agree with TRBD2. This CDR3 is built from 15 residues. Germline-derived CDR1 and CDR2 are MDHEN and SYDVKM. V trimming: 6 bases; J trimming: 5 bases; junction bases outside the gene matches: 8. This CDR3 reads CASSGIAGGRETQYF. For the CDR3, the DNA is TGTGCCAGCAGCGGTATAGCGGGGGGGCGGGAGACCCAGTACTTC.

The J gene is TRBJ2-3, the V gene TRBV9; TRBD2 might be the D (5 bases). This CDR3 spans 14 amino acids. From germline, CDR1 is SGDLS and CDR2 YYNGEE. Trimming cost V 1 base and J 2 bases, with 8 bases left between them. As DNA, the CDR3 is TGTGCCAGCAGCGTACCCGGGAACACAGATACGCAGTATTTT. Amino acid sequence: CASSVPGNTDTQYF.